A selection of T cell receptor beta chains follows, all from one sample in a study of beta chain features in type 1 diabetes. Using immunoSEQ multiplex PCR, the repertoire was profiled, and TCRdb retains in-frame clones only, with some absent. Of about 260,000 clones listed, 20% to 25% are singletons. The sample was naive CD4+ T cells from blood. The source of these receptors is a woman aged 25 to 39 with type 1 diabetes. Each CDR3 is given with its conserved first and last residue. A D gene is named only where the DNA matches it firmly. Rows may omit the clone size; those that give it use once, few, many or a size class.

>TRBJ2-3|.|TRBD2|TRBV19
CASAGVTDTQYF
TGTGCCAGTGCGGGGGTCACAGATACGCAGTATTTT
>TRBJ2-7|.|TRBD1|TRBV4-1
CASSQGPGTGREQYF
TGCGCCAGCAGCCAAGGCCCTGGGACAGGTCGCGAGCAGTACTTC
>TRBJ1-5|few|.|TRBV2
CASKGGQIHQPQHF
TGTGCCAGCAAGGGCGGACAGATCCATCAGCCCCAGCATTTT
>TRBJ2-1|.|TRBD1|TRBV28
CASSHIRTGRGDYNEQFF
TGTGCCAGCAGTCATATTCGGACAGGAAGGGGTGACTACAATGAGCAGTTCTTC
>TRBJ2-1|.|.|TRBV19
CASSISTNSYNEQFF
TGTGCCAGTAGTATAAGTACTAACTCCTACAATGAGCAGTTCTTC
>TRBJ2-7|few|.|TRBV7-9
CASSPARQASEQYF
TGTGCCAGCAGCCCTGCACGGCAGGCGAGTGAGCAGTACTTC
>TRBJ2-5|few|TRBD1|TRBV7-9
CASRSGQATQETQYF
TGTGCCAGCAGGTCCGGACAGGCGACACAAGAGACCCAGTACTTC
>TRBJ2-2|.|TRBD2|TRBV30
CAWKREGRTGELFF
TGTGCCTGGAAGCGGGAGGGTCGGACCGGGGAGCTGTTTTTT
>TRBJ2-1|once|TRBD2|TRBV5-1
CASSTPSGSDEQFF
TGCGCCAGCAGCACGCCTAGCGGGAGCGATGAGCAGTTCTTC
>TRBJ2-5|.|.|TRBV30
CAWSLETQYF
TGTGCCTGGAGTCTGGAGACCCAGTACTTC
>TRBJ2-3|.|.|TRBV5-4
CASSLILDTQYF
TGTGCCAGCAGCTTAATATTGGATACGCAGTATTTT
>TRBJ2-6|few|TRBD1|TRBV28
CASRGATGYGANVLTF
TGTGCCAGCAGGGGGGCGACAGGGTATGGGGCCAACGTCCTGACTTTC
>TRBJ1-1|few|.|TRBV30
CAWSAIGGVNTEAFF
TGTGCCTGGAGTGCGATAGGAGGGGTGAACACTGAAGCTTTCTTT
>TRBJ1-1|.|.|TRBV30
CAWSDEIEAFF
TGTGCCTGGAGTGACGAGATTGAAGCTTTCTTT
>TRBJ2-7|few|TRBD1|TRBV29-1
CSGGQASGEQYF
TGCAGCGGGGGACAGGCGTCGGGGGAGCAGTACTTC
>TRBJ2-5|few|.|TRBV4-1
CASSQDEGYETQYF
TGCGCCAGCAGCCAAGATGAGGGATACGAGACCCAGTACTTC
>TRBJ2-6|.|TRBD1|TRBV4-2
CASSQGRGQGSGANVLTF
TGTGCCAGCAGCCAAGGAAGGGGGCAAGGTTCTGGGGCCAACGTCCTGACTTTC
>TRBJ1-1|few|TRBD1|TRBV28
CASYPPGQGGTEAFF
TGTGCCAGCTATCCCCCGGGACAGGGGGGGACTGAAGCTTTCTTT
>TRBJ2-7|once|.|TRBV19
CASSIDRIGSYEQYF
TGTGCCAGTAGTATCGACAGGATCGGCTCCTACGAGCAGTACTTC
>TRBJ1-2|once|TRBD1|TRBV30
CAWSVRTGGRYTF
TGTGCCTGGAGTGTCAGGACAGGGGGCCGTTACACCTTC
>TRBJ2-5|.|.|TRBV4-2
CASSQEAGLETQYF
TGTGCCAGCAGCCAAGAGGCAGGTTTAGAGACCCAGTACTTC
>TRBJ1-1|.|.|TRBV7-9
CASSLADRTNTEAFF
TGTGCCAGCAGCTTAGCCGACAGGACTAACACTGAAGCTTTCTTT
>TRBJ1-1|few|TRBD1|TRBV6-6
CASYVQGAEAFF
TGTGCCAGCTACGTACAGGGGGCTGAAGCTTTCTTT
>TRBJ1-5|.|.|TRBV6-5
CASSRVNQPQHF
TGTGCCAGCAGTCGGGTAAATCAGCCCCAGCATTTT
>TRBJ2-2|.|.|TRBV6-6
CASRSGTQATGELFF
TGTGCCAGCAGGTCCGGGACACAAGCCACCGGGGAGCTGTTTTTT
>TRBJ2-1|.|.|TRBV27
CASSSRFPLSYNEQFF
TGTGCCAGCAGTTCTCGGTTCCCCCTCTCCTACAATGAGCAGTTCTTC
>TRBJ1-5|.|.|TRBV18
CASSSGRIQPQHF
TGTGCCAGCTCCTCAGGGCGGATTCAGCCCCAGCATTTT
>TRBJ2-1|few|TRBD2|TRBV7-9
CASRRTSGTSSYNEQFF
TGTGCCAGCAGGCGGACTAGCGGGACAAGCTCCTACAATGAGCAGTTCTTC
>TRBJ2-7|.|TRBD1|TRBV29-1
CSVATGNEQYF
TGCAGCGTAGCGACAGGGAACGAGCAGTACTTC
>TRBJ1-2|.|.|TRBV16
CASSQQDYGYTF
TGTGCCAGCAGCCAGCAGGACTATGGCTACACCTTC
>TRBJ2-7|.|TRBD1|TRBV13
CASTPPGDRSYEQYF
TGTGCCAGCACCCCACCCGGGGACAGGTCCTACGAGCAGTACTTC
>TRBJ2-7|.|.|TRBV14
CASSHPGFYEQYF
TGTGCCAGCAGCCATCCAGGCTTCTACGAGCAGTACTTC
>TRBJ1-1|.|.|TRBV18
CASSPDRYNTEAFF
TGTGCCAGCTCACCTGACAGGTATAACACTGAAGCTTTCTTT
>TRBJ2-3|.|.|TRBV9
CASSVETGAGDTQYF
TGTGCCAGCAGCGTAGAAACGGGAGCGGGAGATACGCAGTATTTT
>TRBJ2-3|.|.|TRBV19
CASSISYPDTQYF
TGTGCCAGTAGTATATCCTACCCAGATACGCAGTATTTT
>TRBJ2-1|.|.|TRBV5-1
CASSLQGNEQFF
TGCGCCAGCAGCTTACAGGGCAATGAGCAGTTCTTC
>TRBJ1-3|.|.|TRBV19
CASKIGVWSGNTIYF
TGTGCCAGTAAGATCGGGGTATGGTCTGGAAACACCATATATTTT
>TRBJ2-1|.|TRBD2|TRBV30
CAWSSFSGRYNEQFF
TGTGCCTGGAGTTCCTTTAGCGGGAGGTACAATGAGCAGTTCTTC
>TRBJ1-5|.|TRBD1|TRBV29-1
CSGGQGAGQPQHF
TGCAGCGGTGGACAGGGGGCAGGTCAGCCCCAGCATTTT
>TRBJ2-7|few|TRBD1|TRBV11-2
CASSLDRGQGINEQYF
TGTGCCAGCAGCTTAGATCGGGGACAGGGCATCAACGAGCAGTACTTC
>TRBJ2-2|once|TRBD2|TRBV5-1
CASGQREMTGELFF
TGCGCCAGCGGCCAGCGGGAGATGACCGGGGAGCTGTTTTTT
>TRBJ1-1|few|.|TRBV30
CALGPRGTEAFF
TGTGCCCTTGGACCTCGGGGCACTGAAGCTTTCTTT
>TRBJ2-7|.|.|TRBV20-1
CSSQTTYEQYF
TGTTCTTCACAGACTACCTACGAGCAGTACTTC
>TRBJ1-2|.|.|TRBV7-9
CASSLTANGYTF
TGTGCCAGCAGCTTGACAGCTAATGGCTACACCTTC
>TRBJ2-7|few|.|TRBV6-5
CASSFRTDNYEQYF
TGTGCCAGCAGTTTCCGGACTGACAACTACGAGCAGTACTTC
>TRBJ1-5|few|.|TRBV30
CAWSPGLQPQHF
TGTGCCTGGAGCCCAGGACTTCAGCCCCAGCATTTT
>TRBJ2-3|.|.|TRBV28
CASSSRGDTQYF
TGTGCCAGCAGTTCAAGAGGAGATACGCAGTATTTT
>TRBJ2-7|.|.|TRBV7-9
CASSLARLLYF
TGTGCCAGCAGCTTAGCGCGGCTACTGTACTTC
>TRBJ1-2|.|.|TRBV7-3
CASSPGRDYGYTF
TGTGCCAGCAGCCCCGGGAGGGACTATGGCTACACCTTC
>TRBJ2-7|few|TRBD2|TRBV4-1
CASSQGRASGSYEQYF
TGCGCCAGCAGCCAAGGGAGGGCTAGCGGGAGTTACGAGCAGTACTTC
>TRBJ1-5|.|TRBD1|TRBV7-2
CASSRDRVGGQPQHF
TGTGCCAGCAGCAGGGACAGGGTAGGAGGGCAGCCCCAGCATTTT
>TRBJ2-1|.|.|TRBV6-4
CASSYTPEFRGNEQFF
TGTGCCAGCAGTTACACACCGGAATTTAGGGGGAATGAGCAGTTCTTC
>TRBJ2-5|.|.|TRBV9
CASSVGASSGETQYF
TGTGCCAGCAGCGTAGGGGCTAGCTCTGGAGAGACCCAGTACTTC
>TRBJ2-7|.|TRBD1|TRBV5-6
CASSLQGANDEQYF
TGTGCCAGCAGCTTGCAGGGGGCTAACGACGAGCAGTACTTC